This entry lists 29 T cell receptor beta chains sequenced from one sample in a study of T-cell reconstitution after alpha-beta-depleted transplantation in children. The library targeted TCRbeta and was prepared with unique molecular identifiers. TCRdb re-called the PCR reads with MiXCR, one entry per CDR3 protein. The table lists some 450,000 distinct CDR3 sequences, roughly 43% of them singletons. The sequencing used PBMCs, collected before TCRalphabeta/CD19-depleted stem cell transplant. The receptor source for this set is a girl aged 2-10 years with aplastic anemia, due to receive a stem cell transplant.

This clonotype was seen just once. CDR3 nucleotides: TGCAGTGCTAGAGAAGCAGCCAGCCCCAATCAGCCCCAGCATTTT. Protein: CSAREAASPNQPQHF. The chain combines TRBV20-1 with TRBJ1-5; D is unresolved. Germline CDR1 DFQATT, CDR2 SNEGSKA (reference sequence). CDR3 size: 15 residues. With 0 bases removed from V and 3 bases from J, the gap between germline ends came to 12 bases.

This clonotype showed up many times. CDR3: CASSYLIVSGNEQFF. The CDR3 DNA reads as TGTGCCAGCAGCTATCTCATCGTTTCCGGAAATGAGCAGTTCTTC. V and J are TRBV12-3 or TRBV12-4 and TRBJ2-1; D uncertain. V lost 6 bases and J lost 7, with 19 bases in between. The CDR3 is 15 residues long.

This clonotype was seen more than once but under ten times. This chain uses TRBV6-2 or TRBV6-3 with TRBJ2-7; 11 nucleotides agree with TRBD2. The CDR3 is made up of 18 amino acids. The J segment lost 3 bases and the V segment lost 0 bases, leaving 10 bases of the junction unmatched. Germline CDR1 reads MNHEY; CDR2 reads SVGEGT. The CDR3 nucleotides read TGTGCCAGCAGTTACTCGGTGACTAGCGGGATTTCCAACTACGAGCAGTACTTC. Its translation: CASSYSVTSGISNYEQYF.

This chain connects TRBV10-3 to TRBJ2-1, with a weak D call TRBD1 (5 bases). V was shortened by 3 bases and J by 3 bases, with 6 bases between the two germline ends. CDR3 length: 13 amino acids. Per the germline V gene, CDR1 is ENHRY and CDR2 is SYGVKD. The CDR3 loop reads CAISEGDYNEQFF. The CDR3 coding sequence is TGTGCCATCAGTGAAGGGGACTACAATGAGCAGTTCTTC.

This clonotype was seen more than once but under ten times. The rearrangement joins TRBV12-3 or TRBV12-4 to TRBJ2-5; D might be TRBD1 or TRBD2, each matching 5 bases. The CDR3 runs 13 residues. The V gene lost 2 bases and the J gene lost 5 bases, with 9 bases spanning the gap. CDR3 in DNA: TGTGCCAGCAGTTTAAACTGGGGGGAGACCCAGTACTTC. It codes for CASSLNWGETQYF.

As regards this clonotype: This clone may be a read error of a much larger clone one base away. This chain connects TRBV5-5 to TRBJ2-3, with D hard to call. The V gene's germline CDR1 is SGHKS and CDR2 YYEKEE (reference sequence). The ends were cut back, 6 bases at V and 2 bases at J, with 13 bases in the middle. The CDR3 sequence is 14 residues long. The CDR3: CASILRCNTDTQYF. DNA for the CDR3: TGTGCCAGCATCCTAAGGTGTAACACAGATACGCAGTATTTT.

This clonotype was counted many times. The J gene is TRBJ2-5, the V gene TRBV5-1, with 9 positions matching TRBD2. The CDR3 contains 15 residues. V lost 1 base to trimming and J lost 4 bases; unmatched junction nucleotides: 5. The germline V gene has CDR1 SGHRS and CDR2 YFSETQ. The CDR3 DNA sequence: TGCGCCAGCAGCTTGATAGCGGGAGAAGGAGAGACCCAGTACTTC. Encoded protein: CASSLIAGEGETQYF.

J is TRBJ2-7 and V is TRBV30, with a possible D match to TRBD1 (6 bases). Trimming left V 4 bases short and J 2 bases short, with 12 bases between. Germline V gives CDR1 GTSNPN, CDR2 SVGIG (reference sequence). The CDR3 contains 13 residues. The CDR3 coding sequence is TGTGCCTGGACCAGGGGTGATGCCTACGAGCAGTACTTC. It is translated as CAWTRGDAYEQYF. Combining the CDR3 with reference TRBV30 and TRBJ2-7 gives the whole variable domain SQTIHQWPATLVQPVGSPLSLECTVEGTSNPNLYWYRQAAGRGLQLLFYSVGIGQISSEVPQNLSASRPQDRQFILSSKKLLLSDSGFYLCAWTRGDAYEQYFGPGTRLTVT.

This clonotype occurred a few times. The rearrangement joins TRBV5-1 to TRBJ1-4, with TRBD1 as a possible D gene (5 bases). CDR1 and CDR2 (germline): SGHRS, YFSETQ. Trimming shortened V by 1 base and J by 8 bases, and 12 bases separated the two germline ends. The CDR3 contains 14 residues. CDR3 coding DNA: TGCGCCAGCAGCTTGCGGGACGGACGGGAAAAACTGTTTTTT. Its protein product is CASSLRDGREKLFF.

CDR3 bases: TGTGCCAGCGGGACGGGGGTTTCTGGAAACACCATATATTTT. This codes for CASGTGVSGNTIYF. The V call is TRBV6-2 or TRBV6-3, the J call TRBJ1-3; D may be TRBD1 (5 bases). V lost 8 bases and J lost 1, with 12 bases in between. The CDR3 is 14 amino acids. Germline V CDR1 and CDR2: MNHEY, SVGEGT.

This clonotype was recorded many times. V usage is TRBV29-1 and J usage is TRBJ1-4; D may be TRBD1 (5 bases). This CDR3 spans 13 amino acids. Per the germline V gene, CDR1 is SQVTM and CDR2 is ANQGSEA. The V gene lost 7 bases and the J gene lost 2 bases, with 11 bases spanning the gap. For the CDR3, the DNA is TGCAGCGCGATGTGGGGGACTAATGAAAAACTGTTTTTT. It specifies CSAMWGTNEKLFF.

The rearrangement uses TRBV29-1 and TRBJ1-1, with D possibly being TRBD1 (5 bases). The V end lost 8 bases, the J end lost 5 bases, and 21 bases lay between the germline ends. This CDR3 is built from 14 residues. Germline CDR1 SQVTM, CDR2 ANQGSEA. CDR3 in amino acids: CSPLSGLRGTEAFF. For the CDR3, the DNA is TGCAGCCCACTTTCAGGGCTCCGGGGGACTGAAGCTTTCTTT.

The chain has TRBV29-1 and TRBJ2-7, with 10 bases aligning to TRBD1. The CDR3 loop spans 13 amino acids. CDR1 SQVTM and CDR2 ANQGSEA come from the germline V gene. The V segment lost 7 bases and the J segment 5 bases; nucleotides outside the gene matches: 8. CDR3 sequence (DNA): TGCAGCGGGATAGACAGGGGGCACCACGAGCAGTACTTC. Translated: CSGIDRGHHEQYF.

The chain carries TRBV20-1 and TRBJ2-3, with D perhaps TRBD1 (6 bases). Germline CDR1 and CDR2: DFQATT and SNEGSKA (reference sequence). V was pared by 6 bases and J by 3 bases, with 19 bases between. This CDR3 spans 15 amino acids. The CDR3 nucleotides are TGCAGTGCACCCCGTGGGGGCAGCGAAACAGATACGCAGTATTTT. Its protein product is CSAPRGGSETDTQYF.

In nucleotides, the CDR3 is TGTGCCTGGGCAGGGGGCTATAATGAGCAGTTCTTC. This translates into CAWAGGYNEQFF. This chain joins TRBV30 and TRBJ2-1, with 8 bases that match TRBD1. V lost 5 bases to trimming and J lost 7 bases; unmatched junction nucleotides: 4. This CDR3 is built from 12 residues. The germline V gene has CDR1 GTSNPN and CDR2 SVGIG (reference sequence).

The V call is TRBV20-1, the J call TRBJ2-5, with 9 bases identical to TRBD1. Losses at the gene ends were 6 bases for V and 4 bases for J; bases not matched to a gene: 6. Germline assignment: CDR1 DFQATT and CDR2 SNEGSKA (reference sequence). The CDR3 has 13 amino acids. Here the CDR3 reads CSAQYRGRETQYF. The CDR3 DNA is TGCAGTGCCCAATACAGGGGGCGAGAGACCCAGTACTTC.

The V and J genes are TRBV20-1 and TRBJ2-7; a possible D gene is TRBD2 (6 bases). The CDR3 is 15 amino acids. V shed 6 bases and J shed 4 bases, with 22 bases lying between them. Germline V gives CDR1 DFQATT, CDR2 SNEGSKA (reference sequence). For the CDR3, the DNA is TGCAGTGCCCAACGGGCCGGGAGCTCCGGGTACGAGCAGTACTTC. Encoded protein: CSAQRAGSSGYEQYF.

The CDR3 region is CSARDRGRGTEAFF. The CDR3 nucleotides read TGCAGTGCTAGAGACAGGGGTCGTGGGACTGAAGCTTTCTTT. This chain links TRBV20-1 with TRBJ1-1, with a possible D match to TRBD1 (6 bases). The V gene's germline CDR1 is DFQATT and CDR2 SNEGSKA (reference sequence). The CDR3 consists of 14 residues. V lost 0 bases and J lost 5, with 13 bases in between.

This rearrangement joins TRBV13 to TRBJ2-6, with unresolved D. Germline V gives CDR1 PRHDT, CDR2 FYEKMQ (reference sequence). The V gene lost 5 bases and the J gene lost 1 base, with 12 bases spanning the gap. This CDR3 comprises 16 residues. CDR3 nucleotide sequence: TGTGCCAGCAGCCTCAGATCTAGGTCTGGGGCCAACGTCCTGACTTTC. Protein product: CASSLRSRSGANVLTF.

In this sample, this clonotype turned up a few times. V and J are TRBV20-1 and TRBJ2-7; D might be TRBD1 (6 bases). This CDR3 contains 12 residues. Germline V gene sequence: CDR1 DFQATT, CDR2 SNEGSKA (reference sequence). DNA for the CDR3: TGCAGCCTCTTAGGGGGTGACTACGAGCAGTACTTC. Protein sequence: CSLLGGDYEQYF.

The count of this clonotype is one. This chain links TRBV5-4 with TRBJ2-3; D might be TRBD1 or TRBD2, each matching 5 bases. The CDR3 contains 14 residues. The germline V gene encodes CDR1 SGHNT and CDR2 YYREEE (reference sequence). Trimming removed 0 bases from V and 5 bases from J, with 10 bases in between. CDR3 sequence (DNA): TGTGCCAGCAGCTTGGAAGGGACCGAAGATACGCAGTATTTT. It translates to CASSLEGTEDTQYF.

This clonotype was seen ten or more times. The CDR3 coding sequence is TGTGCCAGCAGACTAGCGGGAGGGAATCCCGCCTACAATGAGCAGTTCTTC. Its translation is CASRLAGGNPAYNEQFF. The V and J genes are TRBV28 and TRBJ2-1; TRBD2 matches at 13 bases. Germline V CDR1 and CDR2: MDHEN, SYDVKM. Germline trimming cut 6 bases from V and 2 bases from J; bases unmatched to any gene: 7. The CDR3 loop spans 17 amino acids.

This clonotype showed up many times. V gene TRBV20-1 combines with J gene TRBJ1-5; D is unclear. The germline CDR1 and CDR2 sequences are DFQATT and SNEGSKA (reference sequence). The CDR3 is 12 residues long. V lost 4 bases, J lost 0 bases, and 4 bases lay in between. CDR3: CSAKYSNQPQHF. Written as DNA, the CDR3 is TGCAGTGCTAAGTATAGCAATCAGCCCCAGCATTTT.

V is TRBV4-2 and J is TRBJ2-3; 7 positions match TRBD1. After removal of 4 bases from V and 2 bases from J, the junction contained 6 bases not matched to a gene. The CDR3 extends over 15 amino acids. Germline CDR1 LGHNA, CDR2 YNFKEQ. In nucleotides, the CDR3 is TGTGCCAGCAGCCCCGGACAGGCCCACACAGATACGCAGTATTTT. Its translation: CASSPGQAHTDTQYF.

This clonotype was detected ten times or more. V usage is TRBV5-5 and J usage is TRBJ2-1; 11 nucleotides align to TRBD1. Germline CDR1 and CDR2: SGHKS and YYEKEE (reference sequence). This CDR3 contains 17 residues. V trimming: 4 bases; J trimming: 5 bases; junction bases outside the gene matches: 11. CDR3 nucleotides: TGTGCCAGCAGCCCTACCCCCGGGACAGGGGGTAACAATGAGCAGTTCTTC. This encodes CASSPTPGTGGNNEQFF.

This chain uses TRBV12-3 or TRBV12-4 with TRBJ2-1; D may be TRBD1 (6 bases). Trimming shortened V by 6 bases and J by 4 bases, and 10 bases separated the two germline ends. The CDR3 spans 13 residues. This CDR3 is CASRGAGYNEQFF. DNA for the CDR3: TGTGCCAGCAGGGGGGCCGGTTACAATGAGCAGTTCTTC.

The chain recombines TRBV5-1 with TRBJ1-1; 10 positions match TRBD1. The CDR3 has 16 residues. CDR1 SGHRS and CDR2 YFSETQ come from the germline V gene. V dropped 1 base and J dropped 3; count of bases not matched to a gene: 6. The CDR3 loop is CASSLKRGTGDTEAFF. In nucleotides, the CDR3 is TGCGCCAGCAGCTTGAAGAGAGGGACAGGGGACACTGAAGCTTTCTTT.

The rearrangement uses TRBV20-1 and TRBJ2-1; the D is unclear. The CDR3 loop spans 12 amino acids. Germline V CDR1 and CDR2: DFQATT, SNEGSKA (reference sequence). V was shortened by 7 bases and J by 6 bases, with 13 bases between the two germline ends. The CDR3 loop is CSVLPNPNEQFF. The CDR3 DNA is TGCAGTGTCCTTCCCAACCCCAATGAGCAGTTCTTC.

The CDR3, as DNA: TGCGCCAGCAGCTTATCCGGACAGGGCGCCTATGGCTACACCTTC. Translating it yields CASSLSGQGAYGYTF. The chain links TRBV5-1 to TRBJ1-2, with 8 bases lining up with TRBD1. CDR1 and CDR2 (germline): SGHRS, YFSETQ. The CDR3 runs 15 residues. V lost 2 bases and J lost 4; bases outside the gene matches: 7.